This T cell receptor beta chain came from a study of cytomegalovirus exposure and HLA in healthy donors (dated by TCRdb to about 2017). For context, the study as a whole: In an earlier analysis of 450 to 750 of the donors, 276 Gb of sequence data and some 100 million unique TCR beta sequences from 180 million or so T cells were reported. An early release covering about 600 HLA-typed donors comprised about 300 gigabases of sequencing data and roughly 86 million unique TCR sequences. Among the approximately 420 genotyped donors, approximately 82% belonged to the genetic ancestry cluster associated with self-reported Caucasian donors. The aim of the study was to test whether cataloging public T cell receptors could identify signatures of past pathogen exposure. The study used immunosequencing to profile the T cell repertoires of 666 subjects and linked those repertoires to cytomegalovirus serostatus. Besides the first cohort of 500 to 700 subjects, a separate validation cohort made up of some 110 different subjects was used. To predict cytomegalovirus infection status, the study combined high-throughput TCR immunosequencing, statistical association of individual TCRs with disease status, and machine learning. To study patterns of TCR occurrence, a later analysis re-analyzed previously published TCR beta repertoires from 550 to 800 donors and added high-resolution HLA genotyping. The later analysis used no new phenotypic data to find candidate immune exposures, relying instead on TCR beta sequences and their occurrence across donors. An earlier analysis of more than 450 of the donors used high-throughput TCR beta sequencing to judge whether each TCR beta V gene segment behaved as functional or pseudogenic. Donor age, sex, ethnicity and CMV serostatus were compiled alongside the repertoire data. A later genetic analysis used genome-wide SNP genotypes for about 60% of the roughly 670 donors, treating that subset as a discovery cohort. Every discovery cohort repertoire had been produced on one sequencing platform. HLA typing included class I and class II loci at four-digit resolution. The number of typed donors differed by locus: about 629-630 for A, B, C, DRB1 and DQB1; 522 for DQA1; 606 for DPA1; and approximately 450 for DPB1. Roughly five DR-DQ haplotypes were handled as single units for association and clustering because linkage in the cohort was strong. On average, roughly 240,000 unique TCR beta nucleotide sequences were sequenced per donor among more than 350 genotyped donors of the cohort, with 15% to 20% of those sequences being non-productive.

The CDR3 numbers 18 residues from cysteine through phenylalanine. The DNA shown is the 54-base CDR3, in frame from base 1. Via the germline V gene, CDR1 is KGHSH and CDR2 LQKENI. The germline V end is reduced by 4 bases and the J end by 3 bases; junction bases left unmatched: 15. Study-level results and caveats: When HLA alleles, especially DR and DQ, strongly co-occurred, TCR associations were difficult to assign to individual alleles. Because counts were too low, roughly 17 rarely observed V segments, including chromosome 9 orphons, were left out of the earlier analysis of 587 of the donors. The classifier was reported to diagnose cytomegalovirus status with high specificity and sensitivity in both the original and validation cohorts. Because some donors lacked HLA typing at each locus, the association tests relied only on the typed subset. In a later genetic analysis, fewer N-insertions in productive TCRs were reported among donors in an Asian-associated ancestry cluster than the roughly 700-donor mean. A later analysis associated about 16,000 TCR beta sequences with specific HLA alleles at a false discovery rate of 0.05. A further reported finding was that TCR beta sequences accurately predicted the HLA-A and HLA-B alleles for most subjects in the first cohort. According to a later analysis, parvovirus B19, influenza, CMV and Epstein-Barr virus appeared linked to several top co-occurrence clusters. In this cohort, only TCR beta chains were sequenced, and detectable features were limited by the absence of alpha or paired-chain data. For the cohort, immune exposure information was limited to CMV serostatus. In a later analysis, most CMV-associated TCR beta chains were found to appear HLA-restricted, with HLA associations seemingly driven largely by CMV exposure. In an earlier analysis of a few hundred of the donors, most TCR beta V segments were observed in productive rearrangements about 90% or about 30% of the time, broadly matching IMGT annotations. In a later genetic analysis, a missense DCLRE1C variant was associated with V-gene and J-gene trimming of TCR beta chains, and the association was replicated in an independent cohort. Some IMGT-functional V segments, including TRBV6-2 and TRBV6-3, could not be distinguished by the 87-base-pair reads and were therefore excluded. In a later analysis, the rate of TCR association differed among HLA loci, with DRB1 alleles having the most associated TCRs and HLA-C alleles having the fewest. Correlated functional status among segregating V segments might be attributable to linkage disequilibrium, but an unknown experimental factor could not be ruled out. Three of the identified cytomegalovirus-associated TCR beta chains were confirmed in vitro to be specific for cytomegalovirus antigens. The sequencing pipeline was judged likely to have produced a cluster of highly shared sequence variants as a technical artifact. Compared with equally common non-associated chains, HLA-associated TCR beta chains in a later analysis were more clonally expanded and had lower generation probabilities. Most TCR sequences were observed very rarely across donors, whereas some public TCRs were present in many individuals. It was suggested by the authors that the approach could potentially be generalized to other disease states and immunological phenotypes. In the study, 150 to 200 TCR beta chains were listed as associated with cytomegalovirus. The presence/absence analyses assumed that sequencing depth was roughly uniform across donors, and that assumption may not be true.

Libraries were constructed by the immunoSEQ multiplex PCR assay. For the multiplex PCR, a mixture combining 60 forward primers for TCR Vbeta segments and 13 reverse primers for TCR Jbeta segments was used. The CDR3 region of rearranged TCR beta genes was amplified from genomic DNA with a multiplex PCR assay. The Illumina HiSeq System was used to sequence the amplified TCR beta libraries as 87-base-pair reads. The paper's data handling went like this. A later analysis tallied roughly 80 million unique TCR beta chains across the 700 or so repertoires, and some 10 million of those chains were shared by two or more donors. To remove PCR and sequencing errors, raw reads were error-corrected and collapsed into unique sequences using a nearest-neighbor algorithm that merged closely related sequences. Alignment of CDR3 sequences to IMGT reference sequences was used to assign V, D and J gene segments. For a sequence to be retained, at least a six-nucleotide match to both a V gene segment and a J gene segment was required. Rearrangements were classified as productive when the CDR3 lacked stop codons and remained in frame with V and J, and all other rearrangements were classified as non-productive. Following IMGT convention, CDR3 was defined as the stretch from the second conserved V-encoded cysteine up to the conserved J-encoded phenylalanine. Sequences without an unambiguous match to a single V gene segment were excluded from the earlier analysis of 500 to 700 of the donors. An earlier analysis of 587 of the donors called V segments functional above 56.7% productive rearrangements and segregating when the between-donor standard deviation exceeded 5%. A statistical classification framework was built for diagnosing cytomegalovirus status from the catalog of TCR beta chain sequences. A later analysis assigned V and J genes by comparing TCR nucleotide sequences with IMGT/GENE-DB human TR gene sequences. In a later analysis, CDR3 sequences and most-parsimonious VDJ recombination scenarios were assigned using the TCRdist pipeline. In a later analysis, each TCR beta chain was defined by its CDR3 amino acid sequence together with its V-gene family, and reads lacking a unique V-gene family were excluded. In a later analysis, 500 to 700 highly shared, low-generation-probability nucleotide sequences were removed to address suspected cross-contamination and a sequencing artifact. In a later analysis, a clonal expansion index was calculated for each public chain from normalized within-repertoire ranks of inferred template counts. In a later analysis, generation probabilities were computed using a VDJ recombination model fitted to out-of-frame rearrangements, and the results were checked against IGoR. In a later analysis, hypergeometric tests were used to score TCR-TCR, TCR-HLA and TCR-CMV co-occurrence, with a repertoire-size bias correction applied to TCR pairs. In a later analysis, false discovery rates were estimated by permuting HLA or CMV assignments 20 times. In a later analysis, co-occurring TCRs were grouped using DBSCAN, and TCRdist sequence similarity was added for clustering within HLA-allele-positive subsets. Repertoires with fewer than 30,000 or more than 120,000 public chains were left out of co-occurrence clustering, as were four to six repertoires with anomalous nucleotide sharing. TCRdb carries this immuneACCESS record with in-frame sequences only. Its versions omit some clonotypes, under half of them owing to an unresolved V gene in the studies checked, with the rest unexplained. V, J and clone size were drawn from that table, and D and trimming were deduced from the DNA. The table for this sample lists under 200,000 clones; roughly 77% of them were counted only once. The ten largest clones add up to 1% of the sample.

About this clone: Its antigen is unknown. Base qualities are not recorded, but no much larger clone differs from it by a single base.

In total, around 600 healthy bone marrow donors made up the cohort. At the time of sampling, all cohort members were nominally healthy, though unrecorded immune exposures were likely present. The donor tested CMV seropositive, placing the donor among the roughly 270 seropositive members of the cohort. Every donor gave a peripheral blood sample, and the peripheral blood mononuclear cells from that sample were used for TCR beta sequencing. Genomic DNA extraction from the blood cell samples was performed with the Qiagen DNeasy Blood Extraction Kit. The chain is assembled from TRBV18 and TRBJ2-7, and 10 bases in between align with TRBD1. The TCR comes from a woman between 50 and 59 years old in good health and CMV-seropositive. The sequencing input was PBMCs. The DNA is TGTGCCAGCTCACGCTCTGGGACAGGGGTAGGTTGGGGCTACGAGCAGTACTTC. This encodes CASSRSGTGVGWGYEQYF.